Presented here are 20 T cell receptor beta chains from one specimen sequenced in a study of shared clonotypes between healthy human individuals. Measured with immunoSEQ multiplex PCR; TCRdb has only the in-frame clones, and not every one. The table records around 2,000,000 clones, approximately 94% of them present only once. Positive CCR7 selection of CD45RO-negative cells yielded the naive CD8 cells, and terminally differentiated effector memory CD45RA+ cells were excluded. The specimen was naive CD8+ T cells sorted from blood. These receptors all stem from a man aged 18-30 years in good health.

The chain joins TRBV27 to TRBJ2-7, with 8 bases that match TRBD2. This CDR3 spans 13 amino acids. V trimming: 6 bases; J trimming: 5 bases; junction bases outside the gene matches: 6. CDR1 and CDR2 from the germline V gene are MNHEY and SMNVEV (reference sequence). In DNA form, the CDR3 reads TGTGCCAGCAGACCCGGGACTAGTCACGAGCAGTACTTC. It yields the protein CASRPGTSHEQYF.

The chain joins TRBV7-8 to TRBJ2-5; D is possibly TRBD1 or TRBD2 (5 bases each). V lost 0 bases, J lost 4 bases, and 15 bases lay in between. This CDR3 is 16 amino acids long. CDR1 SGHVS and CDR2 FQNEAQ come from the germline V gene. The CDR3 DNA sequence: TGTGCCAGCAGCTTAGCGATGGGACCGGAGCCAGAGACCCAGTACTTC. Translation gives CASSLAMGPEPETQYF.

V gene TRBV7-9 combines with J gene TRBJ1-4; weak D call: TRBD1 (5 bases). Trimming took off 6 bases at V and 8 bases at J, with 13 bases between the two ends. Germline lookup yields CDR1 SEHNR and CDR2 FQNEAQ (reference sequence). The CDR3 length is 13 residues. The CDR3, as DNA: TGTGCCAGCAGACCCGGGACGGGGGAAAAACTGTTTTTT. Translating gives CASRPGTGEKLFF.

V gene TRBV7-8 combines with J gene TRBJ1-6, with TRBD1 matching over 10 bases. V shed 5 bases and J 1 base; nucleotides not matched to a gene: 5. Germline V lookup: CDR1 SGHVS, CDR2 FQNEAQ. The CDR3 sequence is 17 residues long. This chain's CDR3 is CASSADRGLSYNSPLHF. DNA for the CDR3: TGTGCCAGCAGCGCCGACAGGGGGCTATCCTATAATTCACCCCTCCACTTT.

V and J are TRBV25-1 and TRBJ1-2; TRBD1 aligns across 11 bases. Per the germline V gene, CDR1 is MGHDK and CDR2 is SYGVNS. J was trimmed by 5 bases and V by 8 bases; bases with no gene match: 10. The CDR3 loop spans 15 amino acids. This CDR3 is CASGGGTGGLYGYTF. The DNA of the CDR3 is TGTGCCAGCGGGGGAGGGACAGGGGGTTTGTATGGCTACACCTTC.

The genes are TRBV7-2 and TRBJ2-3; 12 bases agree with TRBD2. The length of the CDR3 is 18 residues. The germline V gene has CDR1 SGHTA and CDR2 FQGNSA. The junction had 4 bases not matched to a gene; V was cut back by 0 bases and J by 0 bases. The CDR3 region is CASSLAASGGDSTDTQYF. CDR3 coding DNA: TGTGCCAGCAGCTTAGCGGCTAGCGGGGGGGATAGCACAGATACGCAGTATTTT. Together with reference TRBV7-2 and TRBJ2-3, the CDR3 gives the full variable domain: GAGVSQSPSNKVTEKGKDVELRCDPISGHTALYWYRQSLGQGLEFLIYFQGNSAPDKSGLPSDRFSAERTGGSVSTLTIQRTQQEDSAVYLCASSLAASGGDSTDTQYFGPGTRLTVL.

Worth noting for this clone: Other nucleotide sequences in the sample specify the same CDR3. V gene TRBV7-9 combines with J gene TRBJ2-7; D unresolved. CDR1 and CDR2 from the germline V gene are SEHNR and FQNEAQ (reference sequence). Trimming cost V 5 bases and J 2 bases, with 4 bases left between them. This CDR3 is 11 amino acids long. The CDR3 sequence is CASSTTYEQYF. In DNA form, the CDR3 reads TGTGCCAGCAGCACCACCTACGAGCAGTACTTC.

This clone was seen a single time. J is TRBJ2-7 and V is TRBV11-2; 8 nucleotides line up with TRBD2. V lost 2 bases, J lost 4 bases, and 7 bases stayed unmatched. The CDR3 sequence is 15 residues long. Germline CDR1 reads SGHAT; CDR2 reads FQNNGV. In DNA form, the CDR3 reads TGTGCCAGCAGCTTATTGACGGGAGGGCCATACGAGCAGTACTTC. Translated: CASSLLTGGPYEQYF.

The CDR3 reads CATRLAPSSYEQYF. In DNA, the CDR3 is TGTGCCACTCGGCTAGCGCCCAGCTCCTACGAGCAGTACTTC. The chain employs TRBV27 and TRBJ2-7; a possible D gene is TRBD2 (6 bases). V was cut by 10 bases and J by 0 bases, with 16 bases left in between. The CDR3 loop spans 14 amino acids. CDR1 is MNHEY, CDR2 SMNVEV, per germline (reference sequence).

The gene calls are TRBV7-6 and TRBJ2-7; weak D call: TRBD1 (6 bases). V lost 0 bases and J 4 bases, leaving 13 bases between the germline ends. This CDR3 is built from 15 residues. Germline loops: CDR1 SGHVS, CDR2 FNYEAQ. In DNA, the CDR3 is TGTGCCAGCAGCTTAGCCCTGGACAGACCTTACGAGCAGTACTTC. Translated, it gives CASSLALDRPYEQYF.

The rearrangement uses TRBV4-1 and TRBJ2-7; weak D call: TRBD1 (6 bases). CDR3 size: 13 residues. Trimming stripped 3 bases from V and 4 bases from J, with 10 bases between. From germline, CDR1 is MGHRA and CDR2 YSYEKL. In DNA form, the CDR3 reads TGCGCCAGCAGCCAGTGGCAGGGGTACGAGCAGTACTTC. As protein: CASSQWQGYEQYF.

The gene calls are TRBV29-1 and TRBJ2-2; D is possibly TRBD2 (6 bases). Germline loops: CDR1 SQVTM, CDR2 ANQGSEA. V lost 8 bases and J lost 1, with 14 bases in between. The CDR3 totals 14 residues. The CDR3 DNA reads TGCAGCATCGGGGGATCTGGGAACACCGGGGAGCTGTTTTTT. Amino acid sequence: CSIGGSGNTGELFF.

The chain combines TRBV4-3 with TRBJ1-1, with D maybe TRBD1 (5 bases). CDR1 is LGHNA, CDR2 YSLEER, per germline. V lost 4 bases and J lost 1, with 16 bases in between. The CDR3 runs to 16 residues. The CDR3 DNA reads as TGCGCCAGCAGCCTCGAACCCCCGACAGCGAACACTGAAGCTTTCTTT. It translates to CASSLEPPTANTEAFF.

The chain carries TRBV5-1 and TRBJ1-1; D may be TRBD1 (5 bases). The CDR3 contains 17 residues. CDR1 is SGHRS and CDR2 is YFSETQ in the germline V gene. Between the trimmed V and J ends, which lost 4 bases and 0 bases, there was a span of 19 bases. The CDR3 protein is CASSPEGQGLMNTEAFF. As DNA, the CDR3 is TGCGCCAGCAGCCCAGAGGGGCAGGGCTTAATGAACACTGAAGCTTTCTTT. Based on the CDR3 plus reference TRBV5-1 and TRBJ1-1, the full variable domain is KAGVTQTPRYLIKTRGQQVTLSCSPISGHRSVSWYQQTPGQGLQFLFEYFSETQRNKGNFPGRFSGRQFSNSRSEMNVSTLELGDSALYLCASSPEGQGLMNTEAFFGQGTRLTVV.

To note about this clone: The identical CDR3 is also encoded by other nucleotide sequences in the sample. The chain links TRBV5-1 to TRBJ2-7; D unresolved. The germline V gene encodes CDR1 SGHRS and CDR2 YFSETQ. V lost 0 bases, J lost 0 bases, and 7 bases lay in between. This CDR3 has 14 amino acids. The CDR3 protein is CASSLDRSSYEQYF. In DNA, the CDR3 is TGCGCCAGCAGCTTGGACCGGAGCTCCTACGAGCAGTACTTC.

The chain joins TRBV11-2 to TRBJ2-3; D is unclear. Trimming pared 3 bases from V and 3 bases from J, leaving 10 bases between. The length of the CDR3 is 14 residues. Looked up from germline, CDR1 is SGHAT and CDR2 is FQNNGV. CDR3 coding DNA: TGTGCCAGCAGCTTCGCGGATGATACAGATACGCAGTATTTT. This codes for CASSFADDTDTQYF. Supplemented by reference TRBV11-2 and TRBJ2-3, the full variable domain reads EAGVAQSPRYKIIEKRQSVAFWCNPISGHATLYWYQQILGQGPKLLIQFQNNGVVDDSQLPKDRFSAERLKGVDSTLKIQPAKLEDSAVYLCASSFADDTDTQYFGPGTRLTVL.

The chain carries TRBV10-3 and TRBJ1-1; no reliable D call. In germline, CDR1 is ENHRY, CDR2 SYGVKD. This CDR3 has 12 residues. V lost 4 bases and J 0 bases, leaving 3 bases between the germline ends. The CDR3 sequence is CAISGLNTEAFF. The CDR3 region has the DNA TGTGCCATCAGTGGTTTGAACACTGAAGCTTTCTTT.

The genes are TRBV27 and TRBJ1-5, with D maybe TRBD1 (5 bases). V gave up 0 bases and J gave up 13 bases, with 16 bases separating them. This CDR3 has 14 residues. Germline loops: CDR1 MNHEY, CDR2 SMNVEV (reference sequence). The CDR3 region has the DNA TGTGCCAGCAGTTTATCAGAGACGGGCGGGACGCAGCATTTT. Its protein is CASSLSETGGTQHF.

V and J are TRBV6-1 and TRBJ2-2; D not certain. The length of the CDR3 is 15 residues. With 6 bases removed from V and 3 bases from J, the gap between germline ends came to 14 bases. CDR1 is MNHNS and CDR2 is SASEGT in the germline V gene. The DNA of the CDR3 is TGTGCCAGCAGCGGAAGGGTGGGTTACACCGGGGAGCTGTTTTTT. Translating it yields CASSGRVGYTGELFF.

CDR3 in DNA: TGTGCCAGCAGTTGGACGGAGGGGGATTCACCCCTCCACTTT. Its translation is CASSWTEGDSPLHF. The rearrangement uses TRBV6-5 and TRBJ1-6; D may be TRBD1 (6 bases). This CDR3 has 14 amino acids. The V and J ends lost 4 bases and 8 bases respectively, with 12 bases between them. Per germline, CDR1 MNHEY and CDR2 SVGAGI.